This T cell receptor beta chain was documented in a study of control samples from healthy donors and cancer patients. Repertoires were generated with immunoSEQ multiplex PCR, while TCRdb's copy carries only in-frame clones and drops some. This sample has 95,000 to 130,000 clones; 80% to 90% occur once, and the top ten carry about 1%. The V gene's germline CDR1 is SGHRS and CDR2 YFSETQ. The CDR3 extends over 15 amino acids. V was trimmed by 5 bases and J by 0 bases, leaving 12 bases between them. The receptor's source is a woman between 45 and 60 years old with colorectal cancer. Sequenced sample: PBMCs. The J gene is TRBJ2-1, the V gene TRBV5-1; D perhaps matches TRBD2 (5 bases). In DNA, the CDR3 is TGCGCCAGCAGTGATAGCGCGAGCTCCTACAATGAGCAGTTCTTC. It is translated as CASSDSASSYNEQFF.